This passage covers 7 T cell receptor beta chains from one sample sequenced in a study of control samples from healthy donors and cancer patients. Using immunoSEQ multiplex PCR, the repertoire was profiled, and TCRdb retains in-frame clones only, with some absent. The sample yields 57,000 or so clones, 85% to 95% seen once. Sequencing was carried out using blood. Receptors were obtained from a man aged 25-40 years in good health.

The chain recombines TRBV18 with TRBJ2-7, with TRBD2 identical over 8 bases. Germline CDR1 KGHSH, CDR2 LQKENI. V shed 4 bases, J shed 3 bases, and the junction held 11 bases outside the gene matches. The CDR3 consists of 16 residues. The CDR3 region has the DNA TGTGCCAGCTCACTCCCCTCGTCGGGGGGGCTCTACGAGCAGTACTTC. Protein product: CASSLPSSGGLYEQYF.

The J gene is TRBJ1-2, the V gene TRBV2; D is ambiguous. The V gene lost 6 bases and the J gene lost 8 bases, with 19 bases spanning the gap. This CDR3 has 14 amino acids. Germline V CDR1 and CDR2: SNHLY, FYNNEI. Here the CDR3 reads CASRREWIDQGYTF. For the CDR3, the DNA is TGTGCCAGCAGGCGGGAATGGATTGACCAAGGCTACACCTTC.

V is TRBV27 and J is TRBJ2-5; TRBD1 aligns across 8 bases. The CDR3 is 16 residues long. The junction had 14 bases not matched to a gene; V was cut back by 6 bases and J by 5 bases. Germline-derived CDR1 and CDR2 are MNHEY and SMNVEV (reference sequence). CDR3 region: CASRPTGVYFLETQYF. The CDR3 DNA reads as TGTGCCAGCAGACCGACAGGGGTTTATTTTTTGGAGACCCAGTACTTC.

This chain uses TRBV27 with TRBJ1-6, with 8 bases aligning to TRBD1. The germline V gene has CDR1 MNHEY and CDR2 SMNVEV (reference sequence). The V and J ends lost 8 bases and 5 bases, in that order; junction bases with no gene match: 8. This CDR3 spans 15 amino acids. CDR3 residues: CASRVDRANNSPLHF. Here the CDR3 DNA reads TGTGCCAGCCGCGTGGACAGGGCGAATAATTCACCCCTCCACTTT.

This clone was seen only a few times. This chain joins TRBV7-4 and TRBJ1-1; D ambiguous. This CDR3 spans 14 amino acids. V lost 0 bases, J lost 2 bases, and 7 bases lay in between. Germline V gene sequence: CDR1 SGHVT, CDR2 SQSDAQ. The CDR3 reads CASSLADTNTEAFF. The CDR3 nucleotides read TGTGCCAGCAGCTTAGCTGACACCAACACTGAAGCTTTCTTT.

This chain connects TRBV11-3 to TRBJ2-3, with 14 positions matching TRBD2. The CDR3 has 16 amino acids. Germline assignment: CDR1 SGHNT and CDR2 YENEEA. V trimming: 5 bases; J trimming: 4 bases; junction bases outside the gene matches: 5. The CDR3 is CASSQGLAGEADTQYF. The CDR3 DNA follows: TGTGCCAGCAGCCAGGGACTAGCGGGAGAGGCAGATACGCAGTATTTT. The whole variable domain, remainder taken from reference TRBV11-3 and TRBJ2-3, is EAGVVQSPRYKIIEKKQPVAFWCNPISGHNTLYWYLQNLGQGPELLIRYENEEAVDDSQLPKDRFSAERLKGVDSTLKIQPAELGDSAVYLCASSQGLAGEADTQYFGPGTRLTVL.

The rearrangement joins TRBV29-1 to TRBJ2-7; 7 bases are shared with TRBD2. CDR1 is SQVTM and CDR2 is ANQGSEA in the germline V gene. The ends lost 1 base at V and 3 bases at J; junction bases unmatched: 0. The length of the CDR3 is 12 residues. The CDR3 is CSVEAGGYEQYF. The CDR3 DNA reads as TGCAGCGTTGAAGCGGGGGGCTACGAGCAGTACTTC.